This T cell receptor (beta chain) comes out of a study of PD-1 blockade in classical Hodgkin lymphoma. General study results and limits: Individuals initiating nivolumab under 1 year after ASCT were excluded. Nothing has yet pinned down what causes the repertoire differences, possibly disease activity or prior therapy. Only CD4+ TCR diversity, not CD8+, had risen significantly by C4D1. Before treatment, complete responders showed about the same diversity as newly diagnosed patients.

As for this clone: Its cognate antigen is unknown.

The repertoire was sequenced with immunoSEQ multiplex PCR; TCRdb's copy has only in-frame clones and lacks some. The sample records tens of thousands of clones, more than 90% being singletons. This sample's time point: cycle 4 day 1 (C4D1), after more than five weeks of nivolumab. After autologous stem cell transplantation all patients relapsed, and prior brentuximab vedotin exposure differed between cohorts. In germline, CDR1 is KGHSH, CDR2 LQKENI. Trimming removed 2 bases at V and 3 bases at J, with 11 bases between. The CDR3 extends over 15 amino acids. This chain uses TRBV18 with TRBJ1-5; a possible D gene is TRBD1 (6 bases). The sample in question was peripheral blood mononuclear cells (PBMCs), obtained before the fourth cycle of nivolumab. The sequence was collected from a human donor with classical Hodgkin lymphoma. The CDR3 bases are TGTGCCAGCTCACCAGGCAGGGGAGACAATCAGCCCCAGCATTTT. It codes for CASSPGRGDNQPQHF.